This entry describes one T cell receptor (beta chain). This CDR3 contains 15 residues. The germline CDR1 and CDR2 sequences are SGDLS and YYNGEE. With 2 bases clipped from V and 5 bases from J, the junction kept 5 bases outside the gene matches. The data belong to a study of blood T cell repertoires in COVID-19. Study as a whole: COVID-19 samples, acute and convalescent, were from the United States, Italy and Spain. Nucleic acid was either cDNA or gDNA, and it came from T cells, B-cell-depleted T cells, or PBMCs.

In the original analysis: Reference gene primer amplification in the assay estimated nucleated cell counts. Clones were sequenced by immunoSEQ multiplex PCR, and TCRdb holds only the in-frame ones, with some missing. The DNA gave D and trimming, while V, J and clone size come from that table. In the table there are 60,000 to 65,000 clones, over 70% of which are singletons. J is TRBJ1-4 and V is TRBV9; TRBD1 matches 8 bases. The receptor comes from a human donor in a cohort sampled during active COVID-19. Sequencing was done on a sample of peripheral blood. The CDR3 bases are TGTGCCAGCAGCGTCGATGACAGGGGAAATGAAAAACTGTTTTTT. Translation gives CASSVDDRGNEKLFF.